This is a list of T cell receptor beta chains from one sample in a study of shared clonotypes between healthy human individuals. Some clones are missing from TCRdb's copy, which holds only in-frame ones; the method was immunoSEQ multiplex PCR. The sample lists about 2 million clones; 90% to 95% were seen once. Sequencing was performed on naive CD4+ T cells sorted from blood. These receptors were obtained from a man between 18 and 29 years old in good health. Each CDR3 is given with its conserved first and last residue. Each record gives: V gene, clone size, J gene, D gene, CDR3 protein, CDR3 DNA. A D gene is named only where the DNA matches it firmly. Clone sizes are given selectively: once, few, many, or a class where the clone is expanded.

TRBV5-1	.	TRBJ1-5	TRBD1	CASSAQGANNQPQHF	TGCGCCAGCAGCGCACAGGGGGCGAACAATCAGCCCCAGCATTTT
TRBV18	.	TRBJ2-7	TRBD1	CASSPGTGLSSYEQYF	TGTGCCAGCTCACCAGGGACAGGGCTAAGCTCCTACGAGCAGTACTTC
TRBV6-5	.	TRBJ2-7	.	CASSYDGGRSYEQYF	TGTGCCAGCAGTTACGATGGAGGGAGATCATACGAGCAGTACTTC
TRBV30	.	TRBJ2-3	TRBD1	CAWSVGQGATDTQYF	TGTGCCTGGAGTGTCGGTCAGGGGGCCACAGATACGCAGTATTTT
TRBV6-1	.	TRBJ2-3	TRBD1	CASSGPGTGGNTQYF	TGTGCCAGCAGTGGACCCGGGACAGGGGGAAATACGCAGTATTTT
TRBV5-6	.	TRBJ2-7	TRBD1	CASSAWTGGDEQYF	TGTGCCAGCAGCGCGTGGACAGGGGGAGACGAGCAGTACTTC
TRBV28	once	TRBJ1-5	.	CAIQSDVWQGSNQPQHF	TGTGCCATACAATCGGATGTTTGGCAGGGGAGCAATCAGCCCCAGCATTTT
TRBV6-1	.	TRBJ1-6	.	CASSDRGLAPLHF	TGTGCCAGCAGTGATCGGGGTTTGGCACCCCTCCACTTT
TRBV18	.	TRBJ1-4	TRBD1	CASSPGTAINEKLFF	TGTGCCAGCTCACCGGGGACAGCAATTAATGAAAAACTGTTTTTT
TRBV10-3	few	TRBJ1-6	.	CAISDIINSPLHF	TGTGCCATCAGTGATATTATTAATTCACCCCTCCACTTT
TRBV2	.	TRBJ1-1	.	CASSRDGENTEAFF	TGTGCCAGCAGCAGGGACGGCGAGAACACTGAAGCTTTCTTT
TRBV7-3	.	TRBJ2-7	.	CASSLSSGYEQYF	TGTGCCAGCAGCTTATCTTCGGGATACGAGCAGTACTTC
TRBV6-1	.	TRBJ2-1	TRBD1	CASKGQGYNEQFF	TGTGCCAGCAAAGGACAGGGGTACAATGAGCAGTTCTTC
TRBV18	.	TRBJ2-3	.	CASSLLGGTDTQYF	TGTGCCAGCTCACTCCTGGGGGGCACAGATACGCAGTATTTT
TRBV5-8	once	TRBJ2-7	.	CASSDGPPYEQYF	TGTGCCAGCAGCGACGGACCGCCCTACGAGCAGTACTTC
TRBV5-6	.	TRBJ1-1	TRBD1	CASSLGQGARVTEAFF	TGTGCCAGCAGCTTGGGCCAGGGGGCGCGGGTCACTGAAGCTTTCTTT
TRBV19	.	TRBJ1-1	.	CASSIIPAGVAEAFF	TGTGCCAGTAGTATAATTCCGGCCGGGGTAGCTGAAGCTTTCTTT
TRBV10-1	.	TRBJ2-1	TRBD2	CASSGTRLNEQFF	TGCGCCAGCAGCGGGACTAGGCTCAATGAGCAGTTCTTC
TRBV11-3	.	TRBJ2-1	.	CASSLEDGREFF	TGTGCCAGCAGCTTAGAGGACGGGCGGGAGTTCTTC
TRBV2	.	TRBJ1-6	.	CASTGQGNSPLHF	TGTGCCAGCACGGGGCAGGGGAATTCACCCCTCCACTTT
TRBV12-5	.	TRBJ1-2	TRBD1	CASGLDRGYGYTF	TGTGCTAGTGGTCTGGACAGGGGATATGGCTACACCTTC
TRBV2	.	TRBJ2-1	.	CASRSELGNNEQFF	TGTGCCAGCAGGTCCGAGTTGGGGAACAATGAGCAGTTCTTC